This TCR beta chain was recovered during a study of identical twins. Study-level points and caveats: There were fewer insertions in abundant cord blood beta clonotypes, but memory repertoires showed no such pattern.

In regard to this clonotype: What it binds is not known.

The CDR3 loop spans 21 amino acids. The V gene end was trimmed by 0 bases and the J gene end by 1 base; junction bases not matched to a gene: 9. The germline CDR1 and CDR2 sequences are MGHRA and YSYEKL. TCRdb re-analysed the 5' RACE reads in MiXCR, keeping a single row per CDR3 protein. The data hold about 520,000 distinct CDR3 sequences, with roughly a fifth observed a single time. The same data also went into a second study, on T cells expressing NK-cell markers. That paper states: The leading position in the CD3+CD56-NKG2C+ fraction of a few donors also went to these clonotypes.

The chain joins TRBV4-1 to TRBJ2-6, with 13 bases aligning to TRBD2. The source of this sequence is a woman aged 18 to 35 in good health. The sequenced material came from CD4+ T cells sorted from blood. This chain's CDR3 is CASSQDYGLAGVLSGANVLTF. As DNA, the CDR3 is TGCGCCAGCAGCCAAGACTATGGACTAGCGGGAGTTTTGTCTGGGGCCAACGTCCTGACTTTC.